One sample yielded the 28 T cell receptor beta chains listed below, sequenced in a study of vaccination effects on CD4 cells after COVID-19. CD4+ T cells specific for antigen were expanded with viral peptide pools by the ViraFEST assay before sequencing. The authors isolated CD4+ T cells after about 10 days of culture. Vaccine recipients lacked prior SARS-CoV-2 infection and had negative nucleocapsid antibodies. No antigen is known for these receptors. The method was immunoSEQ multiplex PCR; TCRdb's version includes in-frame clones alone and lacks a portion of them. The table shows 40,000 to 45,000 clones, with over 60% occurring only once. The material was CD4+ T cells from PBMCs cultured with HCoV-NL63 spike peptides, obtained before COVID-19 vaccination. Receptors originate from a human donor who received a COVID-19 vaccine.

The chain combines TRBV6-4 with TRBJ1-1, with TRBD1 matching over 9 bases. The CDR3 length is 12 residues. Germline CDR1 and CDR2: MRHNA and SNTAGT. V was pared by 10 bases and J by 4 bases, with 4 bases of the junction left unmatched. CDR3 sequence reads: CAKSTGGTEAFF. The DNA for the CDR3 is TGTGCCAAATCGACAGGGGGCACTGAAGCTTTCTTT.

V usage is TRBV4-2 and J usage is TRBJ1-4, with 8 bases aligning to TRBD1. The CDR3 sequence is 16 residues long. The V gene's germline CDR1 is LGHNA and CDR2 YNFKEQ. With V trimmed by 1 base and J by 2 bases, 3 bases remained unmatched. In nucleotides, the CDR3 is TGTGCCAGCAGCCAAGGCGACAGGGGTACTAATGAAAAACTGTTTTTT. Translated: CASSQGDRGTNEKLFF.

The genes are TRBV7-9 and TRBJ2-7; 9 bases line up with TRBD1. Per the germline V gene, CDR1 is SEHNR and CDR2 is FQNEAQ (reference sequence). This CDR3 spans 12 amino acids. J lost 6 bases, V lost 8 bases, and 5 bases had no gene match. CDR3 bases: TGTGCCAGCGGACAGGGGAGGGGCGAGCAGTACGTC. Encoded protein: CASGQGRGEQYV.

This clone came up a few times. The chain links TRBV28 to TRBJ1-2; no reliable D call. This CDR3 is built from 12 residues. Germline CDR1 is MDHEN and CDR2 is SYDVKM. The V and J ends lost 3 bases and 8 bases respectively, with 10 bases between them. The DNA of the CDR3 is TGTGCCAGCAGTTTGGGAGTATCCGGCTACACCTTC. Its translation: CASSLGVSGYTF.

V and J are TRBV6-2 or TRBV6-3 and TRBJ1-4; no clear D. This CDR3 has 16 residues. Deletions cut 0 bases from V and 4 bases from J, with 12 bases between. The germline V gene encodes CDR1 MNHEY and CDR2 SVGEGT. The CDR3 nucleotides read TGTGCCAGCAGTTACTCGAAATACGGAAATAATGAAAAACTGTTTTTT. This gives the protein CASSYSKYGNNEKLFF.

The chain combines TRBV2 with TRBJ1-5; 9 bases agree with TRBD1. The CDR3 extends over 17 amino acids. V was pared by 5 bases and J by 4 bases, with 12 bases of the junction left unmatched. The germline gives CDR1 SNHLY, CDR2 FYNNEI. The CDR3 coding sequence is TGTGCCAGCAGTAGGACAGGGGTCGCGTTAGGGAATCAGCCCCAGCATTTT. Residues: CASSRTGVALGNQPQHF.

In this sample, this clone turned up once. CDR3 protein: CATSDNYGVSGANVLTF. The CDR3 bases are TGTGCCACCAGTGATAACTATGGGGTCTCTGGGGCCAACGTCCTGACTTTC. The gene calls are TRBV24-1 and TRBJ2-6; D remains unclear. V lost 3 bases to trimming and J lost 0 bases, with 11 bases between them. Germline CDR1 KGHDR, CDR2 SFDVKD. The CDR3 is 17 amino acids.

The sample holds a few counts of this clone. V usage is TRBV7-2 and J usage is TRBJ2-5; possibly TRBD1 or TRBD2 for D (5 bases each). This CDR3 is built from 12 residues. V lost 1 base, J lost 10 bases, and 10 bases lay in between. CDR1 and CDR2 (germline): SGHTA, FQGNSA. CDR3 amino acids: CASSLEGRIQYF. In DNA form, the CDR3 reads TGTGCCAGCAGCTTAGAGGGACGTATCCAGTACTTC.

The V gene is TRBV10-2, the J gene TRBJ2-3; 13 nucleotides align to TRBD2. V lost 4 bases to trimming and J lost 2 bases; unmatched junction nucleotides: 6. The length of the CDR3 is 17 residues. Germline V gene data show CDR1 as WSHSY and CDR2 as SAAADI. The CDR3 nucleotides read TGCGCCAGCAGTGGGGAGACTAGCGGGGGGCTCACAGATACGCAGTATTTT. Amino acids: CASSGETSGGLTDTQYF.

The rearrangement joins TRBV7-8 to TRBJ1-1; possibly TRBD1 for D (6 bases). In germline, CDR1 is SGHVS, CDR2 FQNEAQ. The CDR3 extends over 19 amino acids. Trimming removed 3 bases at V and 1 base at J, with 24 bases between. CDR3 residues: CASSFSIKMTGRRNTEAFF. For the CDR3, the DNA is TGTGCCAGCAGCTTTTCCATAAAGATGACAGGCAGGAGGAACACTGAAGCTTTCTTT.

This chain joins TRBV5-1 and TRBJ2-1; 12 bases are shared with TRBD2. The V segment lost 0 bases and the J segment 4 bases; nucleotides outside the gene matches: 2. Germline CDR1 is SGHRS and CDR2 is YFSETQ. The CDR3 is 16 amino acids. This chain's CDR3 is CASSLVLAGGYNEQFF. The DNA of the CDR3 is TGCGCCAGCAGCTTGGTACTAGCGGGGGGTTACAATGAGCAGTTCTTC.

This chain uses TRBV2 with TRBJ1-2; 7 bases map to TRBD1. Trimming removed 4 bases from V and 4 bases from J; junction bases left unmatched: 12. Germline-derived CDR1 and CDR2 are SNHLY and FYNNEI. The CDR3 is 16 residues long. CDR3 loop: CASSVDRQGVPYGYTF. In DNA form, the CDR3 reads TGTGCCAGCAGTGTAGATCGGCAGGGGGTTCCCTATGGCTACACCTTC.

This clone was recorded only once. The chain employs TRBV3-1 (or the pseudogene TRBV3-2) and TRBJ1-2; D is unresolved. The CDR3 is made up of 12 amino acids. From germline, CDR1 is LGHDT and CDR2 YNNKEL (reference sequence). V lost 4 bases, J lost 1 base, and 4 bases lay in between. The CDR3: CASSLSNYGYTF. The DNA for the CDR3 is TGTGCCAGCAGCCTGAGTAACTATGGCTACACCTTC.

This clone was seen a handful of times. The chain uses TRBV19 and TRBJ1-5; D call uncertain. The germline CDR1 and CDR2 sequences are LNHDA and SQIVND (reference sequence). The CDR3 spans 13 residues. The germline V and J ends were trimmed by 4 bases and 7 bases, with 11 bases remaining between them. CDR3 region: CASSTVKMQPQHF. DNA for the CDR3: TGTGCCAGTAGTACGGTGAAGATGCAGCCCCAGCATTTT.

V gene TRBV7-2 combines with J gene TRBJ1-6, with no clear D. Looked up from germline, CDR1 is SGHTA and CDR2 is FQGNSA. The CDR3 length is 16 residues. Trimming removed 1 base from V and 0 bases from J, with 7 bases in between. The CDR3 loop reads CASSLGGHSYNSPLHF. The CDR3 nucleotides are TGTGCCAGCAGCTTAGGGGGTCACTCCTATAATTCACCCCTCCACTTT.

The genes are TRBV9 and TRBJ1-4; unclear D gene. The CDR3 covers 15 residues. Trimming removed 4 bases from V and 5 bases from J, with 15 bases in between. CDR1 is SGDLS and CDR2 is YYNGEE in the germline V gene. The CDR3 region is CASSSLVGPNEKLFF. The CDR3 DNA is TGTGCCAGCAGCTCCCTTGTCGGGCCAAATGAAAAACTGTTTTTT.

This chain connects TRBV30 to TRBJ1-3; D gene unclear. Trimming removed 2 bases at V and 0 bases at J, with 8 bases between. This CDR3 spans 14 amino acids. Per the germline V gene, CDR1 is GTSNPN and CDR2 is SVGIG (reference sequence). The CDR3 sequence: CAWSLGHSGNTIYF. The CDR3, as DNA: TGTGCCTGGAGTCTCGGTCACTCTGGAAACACCATATATTTT. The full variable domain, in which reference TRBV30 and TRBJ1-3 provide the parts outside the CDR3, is SQTIHQWPATLVQPVGSPLSLECTVEGTSNPNLYWYRQAAGRGLQLLFYSVGIGQISSEVPQNLSASRPQDRQFILSSKKLLLSDSGFYLCAWSLGHSGNTIYFGEGSWLTVV.

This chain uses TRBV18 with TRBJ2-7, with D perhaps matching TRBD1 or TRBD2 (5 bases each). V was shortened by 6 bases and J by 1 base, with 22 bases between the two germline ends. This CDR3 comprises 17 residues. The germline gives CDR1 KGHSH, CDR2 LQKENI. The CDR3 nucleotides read TGTGCCAGCTCCAATTATGGGGGATTTTCGGGTTCCTACGAGCAGTACGTC. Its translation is CASSNYGGFSGSYEQYV.

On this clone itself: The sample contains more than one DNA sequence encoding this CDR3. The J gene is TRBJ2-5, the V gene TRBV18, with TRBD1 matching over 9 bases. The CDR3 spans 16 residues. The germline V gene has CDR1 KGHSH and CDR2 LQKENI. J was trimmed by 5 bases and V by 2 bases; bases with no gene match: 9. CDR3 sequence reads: CASSPSRGQGQETQYF. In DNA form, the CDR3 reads TGTGCCAGCTCACCATCCCGAGGACAGGGGCAGGAGACCCAGTACTTC.

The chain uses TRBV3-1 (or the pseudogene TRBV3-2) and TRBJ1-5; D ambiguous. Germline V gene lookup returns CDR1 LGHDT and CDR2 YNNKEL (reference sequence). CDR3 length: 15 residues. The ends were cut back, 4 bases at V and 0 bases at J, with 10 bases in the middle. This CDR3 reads CASSRGPNSNQPQHF. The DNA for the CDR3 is TGTGCCAGCAGCCGGGGTCCCAATAGCAATCAGCCCCAGCATTTT.

The CDR3 sequence: CASSQGPQGSYGYTF. The CDR3 nucleotides read TGTGCCAGCAGCCAAGGCCCCCAGGGCAGCTATGGCTACACCTTC. The V and J genes are TRBV3-1 (or the pseudogene TRBV3-2) and TRBJ1-2; the D gene is possibly TRBD1 (5 bases). Germline CDR1 LGHDT, CDR2 YNNKEL (reference sequence). The length of the CDR3 is 15 residues. V dropped 1 base and J dropped 4 bases, with 13 bases sitting between them.

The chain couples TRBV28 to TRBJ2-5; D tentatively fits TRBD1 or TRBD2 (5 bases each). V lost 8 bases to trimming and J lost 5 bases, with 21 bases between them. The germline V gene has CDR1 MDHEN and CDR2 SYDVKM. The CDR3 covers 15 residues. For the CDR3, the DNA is TGTGCCAGCCGCGATTCGGGACCGACGGCGGAGACCCAGTACTTC. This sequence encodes CASRDSGPTAETQYF.

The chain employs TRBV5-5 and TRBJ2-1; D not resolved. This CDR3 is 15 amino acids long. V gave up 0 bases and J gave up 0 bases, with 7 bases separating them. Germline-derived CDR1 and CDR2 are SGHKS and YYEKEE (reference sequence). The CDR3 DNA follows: TGTGCCAGCAGCTTGGTCGAGGACTCCTACAATGAGCAGTTCTTC. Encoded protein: CASSLVEDSYNEQFF.

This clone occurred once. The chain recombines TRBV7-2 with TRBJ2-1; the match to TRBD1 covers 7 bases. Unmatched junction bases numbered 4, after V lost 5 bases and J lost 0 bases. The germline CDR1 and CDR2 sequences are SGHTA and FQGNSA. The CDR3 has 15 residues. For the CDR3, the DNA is TGTGCCAGCAGCAGGGACAGAAGCTCCTACAATGAGCAGTTCTTC. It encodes CASSRDRSSYNEQFF.

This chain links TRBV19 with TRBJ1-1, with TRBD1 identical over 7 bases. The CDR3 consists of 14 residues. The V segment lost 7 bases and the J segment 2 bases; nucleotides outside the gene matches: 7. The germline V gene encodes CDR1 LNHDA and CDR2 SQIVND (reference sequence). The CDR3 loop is CASNEGAVNTEAFF. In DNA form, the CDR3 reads TGTGCCAGTAACGAGGGGGCAGTCAACACTGAAGCTTTCTTT.

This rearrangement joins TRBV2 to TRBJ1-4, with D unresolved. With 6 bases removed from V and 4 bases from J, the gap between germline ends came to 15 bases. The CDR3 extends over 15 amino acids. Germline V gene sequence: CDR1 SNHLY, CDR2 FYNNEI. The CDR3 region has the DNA TGTGCCAGCAGGCTTACAGAGCTTAATAATGAAAAACTGTTTTTT. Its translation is CASRLTELNNEKLFF.

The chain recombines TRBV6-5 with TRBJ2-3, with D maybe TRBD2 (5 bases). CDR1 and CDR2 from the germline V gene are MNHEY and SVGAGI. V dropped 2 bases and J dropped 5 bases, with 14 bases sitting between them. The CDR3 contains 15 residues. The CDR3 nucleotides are TGTGCCAGCAGTTACGGACTGGAAGGTGGAGATACGCAGTATTTT. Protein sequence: CASSYGLEGGDTQYF.

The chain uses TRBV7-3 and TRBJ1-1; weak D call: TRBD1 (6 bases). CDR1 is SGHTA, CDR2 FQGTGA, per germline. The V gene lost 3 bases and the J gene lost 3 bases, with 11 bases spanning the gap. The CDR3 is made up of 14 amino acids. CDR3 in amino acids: CASSFTGADTEAFF. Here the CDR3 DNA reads TGTGCCAGCAGCTTTACGGGGGCCGACACTGAAGCTTTCTTT. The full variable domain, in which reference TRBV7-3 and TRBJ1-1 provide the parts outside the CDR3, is GAGVSQTPSNKVTEKGKYVELRCDPISGHTALYWYRQSLGQGPEFLIYFQGTGAADDSGLPNDRFFAVRPEGSVSTLKIQRTERGDSAVYLCASSFTGADTEAFFGQGTRLTVV.